Sequencing of this TCR beta chain was carried out in a study of T cells expressing NK-cell markers. Study as a whole: HCMV serostatus: seven of eight sequenced donors positive, one negative.

CDR1 and CDR2 (germline): SGHVS, FNYEAQ. The CDR3 extends over 12 amino acids. TCRdb processed the 5' RACE reads again and assigns one entry to each CDR3 protein, with no DNA. The table lists some 600,000 distinct CDR3 sequences. V and J are TRBV7-6 and TRBJ1-4; TCRdb names TRBD1, which stays unverified in the absence of DNA. Input material: blood T cells: a sorted CD56 or NKG2C T cell subset, CD4+ or CD8+ T cells, or bulk PBMC T cells (not recorded which). The receptor comes from a man aged 18 to 29 in good health. The CDR3 spells CASSLRGQELFF.